The rows below give T cell receptor beta chains drawn from one sample of a study of Ad26.COV2.S vaccination and SARS-CoV-2 variants. Generated by immunoSEQ multiplex PCR, the TCRdb table keeps only in-frame clones and is missing some. Counted here are roughly 500,000 clones, approximately 89% occurring once; the ten biggest clones make up roughly 2.5%. The specimen was peripheral blood, collected in a trial of Ad26.COV2.S vaccine versus placebo. The origin of the receptors is a person between 18 and 65 years old who received the Ad26.COV2.S COVID-19 vaccine or a placebo. The CDR3 runs from the conserved cysteine through the conserved F or W. A D gene is named only where the DNA matches it firmly. Expanded clones get a size class; other rows say once, few or many, or leave the size out.

abundance | j_gene | d_gene | v_gene | CDR3aa | CDR3nt
once | TRBJ2-3 | NA | TRBV5-4 | CASSLGRWVDTQYF | TGTGCCAGCAGCTTGGGGCGTTGGGTCGATACGCAGTATTTT
NA | TRBJ1-1 | TRBD1 | TRBV6-6 | CASSYTGVTEAFF | TGTGCCAGCAGTTACACAGGGGTCACTGAAGCTTTCTTT
NA | TRBJ1-5 | NA | TRBV19 | CASSMDNQPQHF | TGTGCCAGTAGTATGGACAATCAGCCCCAGCATTTT
once | TRBJ2-1 | TRBD2 | TRBV5-3 | CARSLGLAALNEQFF | TGTGCCAGAAGCTTGGGACTAGCGGCCCTCAATGAGCAGTTCTTC
NA | TRBJ1-2 | TRBD1 | TRBV10-2 | CASSDRRTATGGRGYTF | TGCGCCAGCAGTGACCGCCGGACAGCCACAGGGGGAAGGGGCTACACCTTC
NA | TRBJ1-1 | NA | TRBV7-2 | CASSLHTEAFF | TGTGCCAGCAGCTTACACACTGAAGCTTTCTTT
NA | TRBJ1-1 | NA | TRBV21-1 | CASRYQGKISSTEAFF | TGTGCCAGCAGATATCAGGGGAAGATATCGAGCACTGAAGCTTTCTTT
once | TRBJ1-2 | NA | TRBV19 | CASSPRDLTGGYTF | TGTGCCAGTAGTCCCCGGGACCTAACGGGTGGCTACACCTTC
NA | TRBJ1-6 | NA | TRBV6-5 | CASTAGGANSPLHF | TGTGCCAGTACCGCCGGGGGGGCAAATTCACCCCTCCACTTT
NA | TRBJ2-1 | NA | TRBV24-1 | CATSDALGSSYNEQFF | TGTGCCACCAGTGACGCCCTAGGCAGCTCCTACAATGAGCAGTTCTTC
NA | TRBJ2-1 | NA | TRBV7-2 | CASSLRRTYNEQFF | TGTGCCAGCAGCTTGCGGAGGACCTACAATGAGCAGTTCTTC